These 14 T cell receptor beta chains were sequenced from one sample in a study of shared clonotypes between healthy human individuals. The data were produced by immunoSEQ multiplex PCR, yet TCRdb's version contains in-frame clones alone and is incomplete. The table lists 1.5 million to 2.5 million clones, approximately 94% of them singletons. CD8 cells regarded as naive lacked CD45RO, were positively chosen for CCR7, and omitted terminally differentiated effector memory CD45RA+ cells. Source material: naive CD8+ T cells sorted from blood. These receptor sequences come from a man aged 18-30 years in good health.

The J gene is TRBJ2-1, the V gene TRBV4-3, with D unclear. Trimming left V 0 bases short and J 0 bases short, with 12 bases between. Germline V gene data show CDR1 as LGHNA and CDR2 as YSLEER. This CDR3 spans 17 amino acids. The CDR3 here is CASSQDTVYSSYNEQFF. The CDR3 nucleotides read TGCGCCAGCAGCCAAGATACTGTCTACAGCTCCTACAATGAGCAGTTCTTC.

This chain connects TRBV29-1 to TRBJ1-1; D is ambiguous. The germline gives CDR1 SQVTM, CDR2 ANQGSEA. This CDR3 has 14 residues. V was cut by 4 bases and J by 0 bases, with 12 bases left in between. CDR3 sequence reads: CSVGLTDMNTEAFF. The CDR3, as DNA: TGCAGCGTTGGTCTCACCGATATGAACACTGAAGCTTTCTTT.

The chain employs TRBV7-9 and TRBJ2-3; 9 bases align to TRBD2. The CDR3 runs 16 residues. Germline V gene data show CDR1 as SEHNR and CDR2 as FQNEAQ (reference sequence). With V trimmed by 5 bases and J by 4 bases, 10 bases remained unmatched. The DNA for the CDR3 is TGTGCCAGCAGCCCAAGACTAGCGGCCGCTCCAGATACGCAGTATTTT. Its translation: CASSPRLAAAPDTQYF.

The CDR3 nucleotides read TGTGCCAGTAGTAACCCCGATTATACGTATGAGCAGTTCTTC. This sequence encodes CASSNPDYTYEQFF. The chain carries TRBV19 and TRBJ2-1; D unclear. Germline V gives CDR1 LNHDA, CDR2 SQIVND (reference sequence). This CDR3 is 14 amino acids long. V dropped 4 bases and J dropped 8 bases, with 15 bases sitting between them.

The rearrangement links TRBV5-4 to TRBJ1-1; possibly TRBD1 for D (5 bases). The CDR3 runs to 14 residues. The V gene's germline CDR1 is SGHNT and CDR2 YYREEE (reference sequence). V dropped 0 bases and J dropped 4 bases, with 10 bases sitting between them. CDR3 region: CASSLGGTGTEAFF. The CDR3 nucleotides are TGTGCCAGCAGCTTGGGGGGGACGGGCACTGAAGCTTTCTTT. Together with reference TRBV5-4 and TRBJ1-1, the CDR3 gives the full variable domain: ETGVTQSPTHLIKTRGQQVTLRCSSQSGHNTVSWYQQALGQGPQFIFQYYREEENGRGNFPPRFSGLQFPNYSSELNVNALELDDSALYLCASSLGGTGTEAFFGQGTRLTVV.

The CDR3 bases are TGTGCCAGTAGTTGGGGGACGGACACCGGGGAGCTGTTTTTT. This gives the protein CASSWGTDTGELFF. The chain links TRBV19 to TRBJ2-2, with D possibly being TRBD1 or TRBD2 (5 bases each). The V and J ends lost 5 bases and 3 bases respectively, with 10 bases between them. Germline assignment: CDR1 LNHDA and CDR2 SQIVND (reference sequence). The CDR3 sequence is 14 residues long.

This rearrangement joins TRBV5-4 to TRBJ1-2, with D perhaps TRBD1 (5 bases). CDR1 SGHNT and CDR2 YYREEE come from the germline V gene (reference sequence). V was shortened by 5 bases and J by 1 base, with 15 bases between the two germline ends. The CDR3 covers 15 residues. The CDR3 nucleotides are TGTGCCAGCAGTCTCGGGGGGGGAGTTAACTATGGCTACACCTTC. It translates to CASSLGGGVNYGYTF. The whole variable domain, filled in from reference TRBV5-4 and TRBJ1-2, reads ETGVTQSPTHLIKTRGQQVTLRCSSQSGHNTVSWYQQALGQGPQFIFQYYREEENGRGNFPPRFSGLQFPNYSSELNVNALELDDSALYLCASSLGGGVNYGYTFGSGTRLTVV.

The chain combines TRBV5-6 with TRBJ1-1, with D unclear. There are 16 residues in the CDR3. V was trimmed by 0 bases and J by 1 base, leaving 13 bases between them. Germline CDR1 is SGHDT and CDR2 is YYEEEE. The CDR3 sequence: CASSLVRSLSNTEAFF. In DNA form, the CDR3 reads TGTGCCAGCAGCTTGGTCCGTTCCCTTTCGAACACTGAAGCTTTCTTT.

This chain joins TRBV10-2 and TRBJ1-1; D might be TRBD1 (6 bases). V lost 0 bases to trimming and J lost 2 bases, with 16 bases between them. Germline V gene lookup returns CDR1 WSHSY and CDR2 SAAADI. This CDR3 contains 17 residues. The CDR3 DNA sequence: TGCGCCAGCAGTGAGTCGGGGGGGCCGGGCGCAAACACTGAAGCTTTCTTT. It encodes CASSESGGPGANTEAFF.

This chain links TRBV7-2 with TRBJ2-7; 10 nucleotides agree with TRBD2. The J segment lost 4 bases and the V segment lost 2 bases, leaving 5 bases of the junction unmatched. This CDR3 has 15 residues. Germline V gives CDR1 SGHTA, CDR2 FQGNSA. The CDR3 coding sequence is TGTGCCAGCAGCTTACGAGCGGGAGGGATTTACGAGCAGTACTTC. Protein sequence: CASSLRAGGIYEQYF.

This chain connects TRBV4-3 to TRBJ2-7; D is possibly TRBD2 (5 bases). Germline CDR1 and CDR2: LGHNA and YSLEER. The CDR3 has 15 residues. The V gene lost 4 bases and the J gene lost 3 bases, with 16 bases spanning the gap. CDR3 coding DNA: TGCGCCAGCAGCCTCATTAGGGCTAGCAACTACGAGCAGTACTTC. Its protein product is CASSLIRASNYEQYF.

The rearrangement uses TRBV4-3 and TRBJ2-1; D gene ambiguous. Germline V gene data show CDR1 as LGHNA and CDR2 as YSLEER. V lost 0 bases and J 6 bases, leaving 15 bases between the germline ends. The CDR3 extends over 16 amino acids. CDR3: CASSQEQDWYLNEQFF. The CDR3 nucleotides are TGCGCCAGCAGCCAAGAACAAGACTGGTACCTCAATGAGCAGTTCTTC.

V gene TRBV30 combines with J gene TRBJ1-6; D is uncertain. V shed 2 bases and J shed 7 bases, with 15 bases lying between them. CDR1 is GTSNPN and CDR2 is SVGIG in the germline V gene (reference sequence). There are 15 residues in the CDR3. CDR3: CAWSLVTAGNSPLHF. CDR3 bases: TGTGCCTGGAGTCTCGTCACAGCCGGAAATTCACCCCTCCACTTT.

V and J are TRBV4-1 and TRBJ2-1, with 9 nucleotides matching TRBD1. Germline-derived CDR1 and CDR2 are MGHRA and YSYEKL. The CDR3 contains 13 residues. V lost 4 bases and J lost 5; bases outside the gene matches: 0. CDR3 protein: CASSRTGDNEQFF. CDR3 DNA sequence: TGCGCCAGCAGCCGGACAGGGGACAATGAGCAGTTCTTC.